Listed here are 5 T cell receptor beta chains from one sample, sequenced in a study of shared clonotypes between healthy human individuals. Assay: immunoSEQ multiplex PCR; the TCRdb copy retains only in-frame clones and omits some. The table lists 2,500,000 or so clones, just under 95% of them singletons. The sample comprised naive CD4+ T cells from PBMCs. Subset described: CD45RA+ positively selected. These receptor sequences come from a man aged 18 to 30 in good health. Some clones in this sample may be carry-over from other donors' samples.

The chain is built from TRBV19 and TRBJ1-2; the match to TRBD1 covers 10 bases. This CDR3 region has 13 residues. J gave up 6 bases and V 4 bases, and 2 bases lay outside the gene matches. CDR1 LNHDA and CDR2 SQIVND come from the germline V gene (reference sequence). The CDR3 DNA sequence: TGTGCCAGTAGTACGGACAGGGGGAATGGCTACACCTTC. Translated: CASSTDRGNGYTF.

The chain has TRBV9 and TRBJ1-2; the D gene is possibly TRBD1 (5 bases). Looked up from germline, CDR1 is SGDLS and CDR2 is YYNGEE. The CDR3 runs to 13 residues. Trimming pared 0 bases from V and 8 bases from J, leaving 11 bases between. The CDR3, as DNA: TGTGCCAGCAGCGTAGATGACACAGGAGGCTACACCTTC. Its protein product is CASSVDDTGGYTF.

The V and J genes are TRBV5-4 and TRBJ1-2, with D perhaps TRBD1 (6 bases). V dropped 5 bases and J dropped 1 base, with 21 bases sitting between them. The CDR3 consists of 17 residues. Germline CDR1 SGHNT, CDR2 YYREEE (reference sequence). The CDR3 DNA follows: TGTGCCAGCAGGATTGGGGGGGGCCGCACTTTTAACTATGGCTACACCTTC. This translates into CASRIGGGRTFNYGYTF.

The J gene is TRBJ1-4, the V gene TRBV9; D gene unclear. In germline, CDR1 is SGDLS, CDR2 YYNGEE. This CDR3 spans 16 amino acids. V lost 3 bases and J lost 11, with 23 bases in between. The CDR3 reads CASSETESGERMKLFF. CDR3 coding DNA: TGTGCCAGCAGCGAAACAGAGAGCGGCGAGCGGATGAAACTGTTTTTT. The variable domain in full, with the rest retrieved from reference TRBV9 and TRBJ1-4, is DSGVTQTPKHLITATGQRVTLRCSPRSGDLSVYWYQQSLDQGLQFLIQYYNGEERAKGNILERFSAQQFPDLHSELNLSSLELGDSALYFCASSETESGERMKLFFGSGTQLSVL.

This chain connects TRBV7-9 to TRBJ2-7; D unclear. The V end was cut by 5 bases, the J end by 0 bases, with 14 bases between. The CDR3 runs to 15 residues. Germline V gives CDR1 SEHNR, CDR2 FQNEAQ (reference sequence). CDR3 sequence (DNA): TGTGCCAGCAGCCCGAACCGTGGTATCTCCTACGAGCAGTACTTC. This translates into CASSPNRGISYEQYF.